The 4 T cell receptor beta chains below all came from one sample that was sequenced in a study of shared clonotypes between healthy human individuals. Method: immunoSEQ multiplex PCR; TCRdb's copy keeps in-frame clones and lacks some. This table holds over 850,000 clones, about 84% found once. Sequencing used memory CD4+ T cells from PBMCs. Stated subset: CD45RA-negative fraction. Source of these receptors: a man younger than 35 in good health. Some clones in this sample may be carry-over from other donors' samples.

This clone occurred once. The chain couples TRBV5-6 to TRBJ2-3; no clear D. Germline CDR1 reads SGHDT; CDR2 reads YYEEEE. This CDR3 region has 12 residues. With 4 bases removed from V and 9 bases from J, the gap between germline ends came to 12 bases. This CDR3 is CASSARLQTQYF. CDR3 nucleotide sequence: TGTGCCAGCAGCGCCCGGTTACAGACGCAGTATTTT.

This clone was seen a single time. The rearrangement links TRBV2 to TRBJ1-2; D might be TRBD1 (5 bases). This CDR3 spans 13 amino acids. The V gene's germline CDR1 is SNHLY and CDR2 FYNNEI. V lost 8 bases and J lost 1, with 11 bases in between. The CDR3 is CASGEGLNYGYTF. In DNA, the CDR3 is TGTGCCAGCGGGGAGGGGCTTAACTATGGCTACACCTTC.

This clone occurred many times. The CDR3 loop is CASSEHGSSNGYTF. The CDR3 DNA reads as TGTGCCAGCAGTGAACATGGCTCCTCCAATGGCTACACCTTC. J is TRBJ1-2 and V is TRBV2; D is unresolved. The V end was cut by 2 bases, the J end by 6 bases, with 13 bases between. CDR3 size: 14 residues. Germline lookup yields CDR1 SNHLY and CDR2 FYNNEI.

V is TRBV20-1 and J is TRBJ2-7; the D gene is possibly TRBD1 (6 bases). Germline CDR1 DFQATT, CDR2 SNEGSKA (reference sequence). The CDR3 runs 11 residues. The germline V and J ends were trimmed by 3 bases and 5 bases, with 8 bases remaining between them. The CDR3 here is CSASEGDEQYF. DNA for the CDR3: TGCAGTGCTAGTGAGGGGGACGAGCAGTACTTC.